This TCR beta chain was retrieved from a study of beta chain features in type 1 diabetes. Every bit of the isolated RNA underwent reverse transcription, so sequencing read expressed TCRB transcripts. Method: immunoSEQ multiplex PCR; TCRdb's copy keeps in-frame clones and lacks some. The profile shows 300,000 to 400,000 clones, 9.3% of them singletons. Whole-study results and caveats: Moderate but significant shortening of TCRB CDR3s was recorded in all four CD4+ subsets from Type 1 diabetes patients.

The germline V and J ends were trimmed by 0 bases and 7 bases, with 12 bases remaining between them. Germline V lookup: CDR1 SGHTA, CDR2 FQGNSA. This CDR3 region has 14 residues. This clone turned up a few times. Its target is unknown. Sequencing input: central memory CD4+ T cells from blood. The chain employs TRBV7-2 and TRBJ2-5; D is uncertain. This receptor was taken from a young man with type 1 diabetes. This CDR3 reads CASSLALGDRTQYF. DNA of the CDR3: TGTGCCAGCAGCTTAGCGCTTGGGGATCGGACCCAGTACTTC. Complete variable domain (other parts from reference TRBV7-2 and TRBJ2-5): GAGVSQSPSNKVTEKGKDVELRCDPISGHTALYWYRQSLGQGLEFLIYFQGNSAPDKSGLPSDRFSAERTGGSVSTLTIQRTQQEDSAVYLCASSLALGDRTQYFGPGTRLLVL.